The 24 T cell receptor beta chains in this list originate from one sample, sequenced in a study of chemoradiotherapy in HPV16-positive cancers. Only in-frame clones appear in the TCRdb table, and some are missing; sequencing was by immunoSEQ multiplex PCR. The repertoire holds about 53,000 clones, 90% seen once, with around 3.3% in the top ten. The sequenced sample was blood, obtained from a patient who underwent chemoradiotherapy. Every receptor here comes from a human donor with HPV-associated anogenital cancer.

The rearrangement joins TRBV7-3 to TRBJ2-5; no reliable D call. The CDR3 loop spans 13 amino acids. Trimming removed 4 bases at V and 3 bases at J, with 9 bases between. Germline V gene data show CDR1 as SGHTA and CDR2 as FQGTGA. For the CDR3, the DNA is TGTGCCAGCAGCTATCGCCCCAAAGAGACCCAGTACTTC. Translation gives CASSYRPKETQYF.

This rearrangement joins TRBV27 to TRBJ1-5, with 8 bases identical to TRBD1. V gave up 6 bases and J gave up 6 bases; unmatched junction bases: 7. CDR3 size: 14 residues. The V gene's germline CDR1 is MNHEY and CDR2 SMNVEV (reference sequence). The CDR3 loop is CASRVTGERQPQHF. CDR3 DNA sequence: TGTGCCAGCAGAGTGACAGGGGAGCGTCAGCCCCAGCATTTT.

The CDR3 nucleotides read TGTGCCAGCAGCGATCTAGCATCCTTCTACGAGCAGTACTTC. This gives the protein CASSDLASFYEQYF. This chain uses TRBV6-4 with TRBJ2-7, with TRBD2 as a possible D gene (5 bases). The germline CDR1 and CDR2 sequences are MRHNA and SNTAGT. The CDR3 runs to 14 residues. V lost 6 bases, J lost 3 bases, and 15 bases lay in between.

In nucleotides, the CDR3 is TGTGCCAGCAGTCCCGGACTAGCGGGGATGAGAGATACGCAGTATTTT. This gives the protein CASSPGLAGMRDTQYF. The genes are TRBV6-4 and TRBJ2-3, with 12 bases fitting TRBD2. Unmatched junction bases numbered 8, after V lost 5 bases and J lost 5 bases. The CDR3 has 16 amino acids. Germline V lookup: CDR1 MRHNA, CDR2 SNTAGT.

The genes are TRBV11-3 and TRBJ2-2; 8 bases match TRBD1. Trimming at V came to 3 bases and at J to 2 bases, leaving 5 bases not matched to a gene. CDR1 and CDR2 (germline): SGHNT, YENEEA. This CDR3 has 16 residues. CDR3 region: CASSLRTGQNTGELFF. CDR3 nucleotide sequence: TGTGCCAGCAGCTTGCGGACAGGGCAAAACACCGGGGAGCTGTTTTTT.

This chain joins TRBV7-9 and TRBJ2-5; D gene unclear. V was pared by 1 base and J by 7 bases, with 16 bases between. Germline-derived CDR1 and CDR2 are SEHNR and FQNEAQ (reference sequence). The CDR3 has 15 residues. CDR3 in amino acids: CASSLDAQLLRTQYF. In DNA, the CDR3 is TGTGCCAGCAGCTTAGATGCCCAACTCCTTAGGACCCAGTACTTC.

V usage is TRBV6-6 and J usage is TRBJ2-3; TRBD2 might be the D (5 bases). Germline V gene data show CDR1 as MNHNY and CDR2 as SVGAGI (reference sequence). V shed 5 bases and J shed 0 bases, with 9 bases lying between them. This CDR3 is built from 14 residues. The CDR3 sequence: CASSGGFSTDTQYF. In DNA form, the CDR3 reads TGTGCCAGCAGTGGCGGGTTTAGCACAGATACGCAGTATTTT.

V is TRBV7-8 and J is TRBJ2-1; the D gene is possibly TRBD2 (5 bases). CDR1 is SGHVS and CDR2 is FQNEAQ in the germline V gene. CDR3 size: 16 residues. V dropped 2 bases and J dropped 0 bases, with 11 bases sitting between them. This CDR3 reads CASSLRASLSYNEQFF. Here the CDR3 DNA reads TGTGCCAGCAGCTTAAGGGCTAGCCTCTCCTACAATGAGCAGTTCTTC.

J is TRBJ1-1 and V is TRBV4-3, with TRBD1 matching over 9 bases. This CDR3 spans 13 amino acids. Germline CDR1 LGHNA, CDR2 YSLEER. Trimming took 5 bases from V and 7 from J; bases not matched to a gene: 5. CDR3: CASSFRQGDEAFF. The CDR3 region has the DNA TGCGCCAGCAGCTTCCGACAGGGGGATGAAGCTTTCTTT.

The rearrangement joins TRBV5-1 to TRBJ1-4; 7 bases are shared with TRBD1. Germline assignment: CDR1 SGHRS and CDR2 YFSETQ. The V gene end was trimmed by 0 bases and the J gene end by 3 bases; junction bases not matched to a gene: 5. The CDR3 runs 16 residues. The CDR3 DNA reads TGCGCCAGCAGCTTGGGACAGGGAGGCGCTAATGAAAAACTGTTTTTT. Its translation is CASSLGQGGANEKLFF.

This clone was counted a single time. This chain links TRBV11-3 with TRBJ2-3, with 10 bases identical to TRBD2. Germline V lookup: CDR1 SGHNT, CDR2 YENEEA. The CDR3 is made up of 18 amino acids. The ends lost 5 bases at V and 4 bases at J; junction bases unmatched: 15. CDR3 sequence (DNA): TGTGCCAGCAGCCCCTCATACGGACTAGCGGATACCCCAGATACGCAGTATTTT. Protein sequence: CASSPSYGLADTPDTQYF.

The CDR3 loop is CASSQDVRAYEQYF. The CDR3 DNA follows: TGCGCCAGCAGCCAAGATGTGAGGGCCTACGAGCAGTACTTC. V and J are TRBV4-3 and TRBJ2-7, with D possibly being TRBD2 (5 bases). Between the trimmed V and J ends, which lost 0 bases and 2 bases, there was a span of 8 bases. The V gene's germline CDR1 is LGHNA and CDR2 YSLEER. This CDR3 is 14 amino acids long.

The chain couples TRBV30 to TRBJ2-5, with D hard to call. This CDR3 region has 14 residues. Germline V lookup: CDR1 GTSNPN, CDR2 SVGIG (reference sequence). The V end lost 2 bases, the J end lost 7 bases, and 17 bases lay between the germline ends. The CDR3 DNA reads TGTGCCTGGAGTTTAGCAGGCGCAGTATGGACCCAGTACTTC. It specifies CAWSLAGAVWTQYF.

This clone showed up just once. This sequence joins TRBV6-4 and TRBJ1-5; tentatively, D is TRBD1 (5 bases). Trimming left V 7 bases short and J 0 bases short, with 19 bases between. The germline CDR1 and CDR2 sequences are MRHNA and SNTAGT. This CDR3 has 17 amino acids. CDR3 region: CASITSGGERSNQPQHF. CDR3 coding DNA: TGTGCCAGCATCACCTCTGGGGGGGAACGTAGCAATCAGCCCCAGCATTTT.

DNA of the CDR3: TGTGCCAGCAGCCTGAACTCCCCGGGCCCCACTGGGACTGAAGCTTTCTTT. Protein: CASSLNSPGPTGTEAFF. The rearrangement joins TRBV4-2 to TRBJ1-1; no reliable D call. V lost 4 bases, J lost 5 bases, and 23 bases lay in between. The CDR3 sequence is 17 residues long. Germline V lookup: CDR1 LGHNA, CDR2 YNFKEQ.

The CDR3: CASSPFAGELFF. The DNA of the CDR3 is TGTGCCAGCAGCCCTTTTGCCGGGGAGCTGTTTTTT. V gene TRBV14 combines with J gene TRBJ2-2; unclear D gene. There are 12 residues in the CDR3. The V and J ends lost 4 bases and 6 bases respectively, with 6 bases between them. Germline assignment: CDR1 SGHDN and CDR2 FVKESK.

This clone was recorded only once. The rearrangement joins TRBV6-6 to TRBJ1-1; D perhaps matches TRBD1 (6 bases). The CDR3 is 15 amino acids. V was cut by 5 bases and J by 4 bases, with 17 bases left in between. Germline CDR1 and CDR2: MNHNY and SVGAGI (reference sequence). CDR3 bases: TGTGCCAGCAGTCGACTCGTACAGGGCCCCACTGAAGCTTTCTTT. Protein product: CASSRLVQGPTEAFF.

The J gene is TRBJ1-6, the V gene TRBV7-6; D unresolved. The CDR3 totals 17 residues. Germline loops: CDR1 SGHVS, CDR2 FNYEAQ. The V end was cut by 2 bases, the J end by 0 bases, with 11 bases between. The CDR3 nucleotides read TGTGCCAGCAGCTTAATCTCTCAGAGCTCCTATAATTCACCCCTCCACTTT. Amino acids: CASSLISQSSYNSPLHF.

The genes are TRBV7-2 and TRBJ1-5; perhaps TRBD1 as D (6 bases). This CDR3 has 14 residues. From germline, CDR1 is SGHTA and CDR2 FQGNSA. V was cut by 3 bases and J by 8 bases, with 14 bases left in between. The CDR3 protein is CASSLQGRGKPQHF. CDR3 DNA: TGTGCCAGCAGCTTGCAGGGGCGGGGTAAGCCCCAGCATTTT.

The chain uses TRBV9 and TRBJ1-5; 8 positions agree with TRBD1. Trimming cost V 4 bases and J 1 base; bases outside gene matches: 10. This CDR3 has 17 amino acids. CDR1 SGDLS and CDR2 YYNGEE come from the germline V gene. In DNA, the CDR3 is TGTGCCAGCAGCCTCCGCAGGGGGCTAGGGAGCAATCAGCCCCAGCATTTT. As protein: CASSLRRGLGSNQPQHF. The entire variable domain, with the rest obtained from reference TRBV9 and TRBJ1-5, is as follows: DSGVTQTPKHLITATGQRVTLRCSPRSGDLSVYWYQQSLDQGLQFLIQYYNGEERAKGNILERFSAQQFPDLHSELNLSSLELGDSALYFCASSLRRGLGSNQPQHFGDGTRLSIL.

This sequence joins TRBV10-3 and TRBJ2-7; D perhaps matches TRBD1 (7 bases). V was pared by 9 bases and J by 4 bases, with 34 bases between. Looked up from germline, CDR1 is ENHRY and CDR2 is SYGVKD. There are 19 residues in the CDR3. For the CDR3, the DNA is TGTGCCATGGGGGGCTGGGTCCTACGACAGGGTTCATTGGTATACGAGCAGTACTTC. It encodes CAMGGWVLRQGSLVYEQYF.

This clone was detected once. The gene calls are TRBV2 and TRBJ2-3; no clear D gene. The CDR3 length is 13 residues. Germline V gives CDR1 SNHLY, CDR2 FYNNEI. V lost 4 bases and J 7 bases, leaving 12 bases between the germline ends. Here the CDR3 reads CASSGFPEYTQYF. The CDR3 coding sequence is TGTGCCAGCAGTGGCTTCCCGGAGTATACGCAGTATTTT.

The chain combines TRBV29-1 with TRBJ2-7, with D possibly being TRBD2 (5 bases). The V end lost 2 bases, the J end lost 0 bases, and 14 bases lay between the germline ends. The CDR3 is 15 residues long. The germline V gene encodes CDR1 SQVTM and CDR2 ANQGSEA. DNA of the CDR3: TGCAGCGTTGAATTCGCGGGTGAGACCTCCTACGAGCAGTACTTC. As protein: CSVEFAGETSYEQYF.

J is TRBJ2-7 and V is TRBV2, with 8 nucleotides matching TRBD1. Germline assignment: CDR1 SNHLY and CDR2 FYNNEI. The CDR3 extends over 15 amino acids. Unmatched junction bases numbered 10, after V lost 6 bases and J lost 3 bases. The CDR3 DNA is TGTGCCAGCAGAAAGGACAGGGAAACCTACTACGAGCAGTACTTC. This translates into CASRKDRETYYEQYF.